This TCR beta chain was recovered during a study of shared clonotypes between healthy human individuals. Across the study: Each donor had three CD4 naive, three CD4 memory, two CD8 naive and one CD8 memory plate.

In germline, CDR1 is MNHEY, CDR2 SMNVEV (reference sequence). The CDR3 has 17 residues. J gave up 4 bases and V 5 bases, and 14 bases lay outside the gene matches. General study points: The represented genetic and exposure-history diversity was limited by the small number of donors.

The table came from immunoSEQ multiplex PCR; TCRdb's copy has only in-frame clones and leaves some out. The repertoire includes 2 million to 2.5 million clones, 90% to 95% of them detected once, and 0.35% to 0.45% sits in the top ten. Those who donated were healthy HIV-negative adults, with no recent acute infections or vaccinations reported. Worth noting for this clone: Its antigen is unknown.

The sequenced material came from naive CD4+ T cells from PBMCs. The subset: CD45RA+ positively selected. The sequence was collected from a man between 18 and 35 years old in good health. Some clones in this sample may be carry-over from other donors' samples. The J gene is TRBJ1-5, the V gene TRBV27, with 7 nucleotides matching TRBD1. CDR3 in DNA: TGTGCCAGCAGTCCTTCCAACAGGGGATGGGTTAATCAGCCCCAGCATTTT. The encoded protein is CASSPSNRGWVNQPQHF.